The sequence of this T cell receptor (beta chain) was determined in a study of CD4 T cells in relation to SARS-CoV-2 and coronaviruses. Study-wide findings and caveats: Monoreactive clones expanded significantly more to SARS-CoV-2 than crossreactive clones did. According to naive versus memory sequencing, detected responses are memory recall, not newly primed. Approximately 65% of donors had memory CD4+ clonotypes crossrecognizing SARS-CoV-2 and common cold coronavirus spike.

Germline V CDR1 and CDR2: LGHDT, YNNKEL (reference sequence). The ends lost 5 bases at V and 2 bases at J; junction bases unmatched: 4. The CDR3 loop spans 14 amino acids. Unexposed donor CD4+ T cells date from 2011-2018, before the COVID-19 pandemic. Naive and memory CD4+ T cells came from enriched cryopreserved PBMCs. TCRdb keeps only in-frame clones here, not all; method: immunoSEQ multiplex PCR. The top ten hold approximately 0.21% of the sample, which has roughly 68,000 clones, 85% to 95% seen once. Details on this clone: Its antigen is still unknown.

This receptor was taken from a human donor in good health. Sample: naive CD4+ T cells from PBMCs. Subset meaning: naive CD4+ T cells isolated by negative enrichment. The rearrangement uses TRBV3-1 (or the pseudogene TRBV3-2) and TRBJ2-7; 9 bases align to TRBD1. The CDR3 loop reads CASSNRQGAYEQYF. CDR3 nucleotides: TGTGCCAGCAGCAACCGACAGGGGGCCTACGAGCAGTACTTC.